The clone carrying this TCR beta chain appeared many times. The CDR3 contains 14 residues. The germline CDR1 and CDR2 sequences are GTSNPN and SVGIG (reference sequence). Trimming stripped 3 bases from V and 6 bases from J, with 15 bases between. One entry per CDR3 protein results from TCRdb running MiXCR on the 5' RACE reads. The sample holds about 150,000 distinct CDR3 sequences; about 7% are singletons and the top ten take approximately 0.59%. This record belongs to a study of T cells after yellow fever vaccination. This TCR derives from a young man who received the YFV17D yellow fever vaccine. Sequences were derived from CD4+ T cells sorted from PBMCs, sampled 10 days after the yellow fever booster vaccination. V is TRBV30 and J is TRBJ2-1; D is tentatively TRBD1 or TRBD2 (5 bases each). CDR3 in DNA: TGTGCCTGGAGCCGGGGCCAGCGCGGCAATGAGCAGTTCTTC. As protein: CAWSRGQRGNEQFF.